These 13 T cell receptor beta chains share one sample of origin, sequenced in a study of shared clonotypes between healthy human individuals. The table came from immunoSEQ multiplex PCR; TCRdb's copy has only in-frame clones and leaves some out. This sample has roughly 2.1 million clones, with about 93% found just once. It was CD45RO-negative cells, positively selected for CCR7, that made up naive CD8 cells, with terminally differentiated effector memory CD45RA+ cells excluded. Material: naive CD8+ T cells from PBMCs. Source of these receptors: a young man in good health. Some clones in this sample may be carry-over from other donors' samples.

CDR3 loop: CASSLSLDREDSNQPQHF. The CDR3 bases are TGTGCCAGCAGTTTATCACTCGACAGGGAGGATAGCAATCAGCCCCAGCATTTT. The rearrangement links TRBV28 to TRBJ1-5; 7 bases map to TRBD1. There are 18 residues in the CDR3. V trimming: 1 base; J trimming: 0 bases; junction bases outside the gene matches: 9. Germline assignment: CDR1 MDHEN and CDR2 SYDVKM. Drawing the rest from reference TRBV28 and TRBJ1-5, the complete variable domain is DVKVTQSSRYLVKRTGEKVFLECVQDMDHENMFWYRQDPGLGLRLIYFSYDVKMKEKGDIPEGYSVSREKKERFSLILESASTNQTSMYLCASSLSLDREDSNQPQHFGDGTRLSIL.

This chain joins TRBV15 and TRBJ1-1; weak D call: TRBD1 (6 bases). The CDR3 length is 14 residues. Germline lookup yields CDR1 LNHNV and CDR2 YYDKDF (reference sequence). Trimming removed 7 bases at V and 1 base at J, with 13 bases between. The CDR3 DNA reads as TGTGCCACCACGTCAGGGGATGAGAACACTGAAGCTTTCTTT. Translation gives CATTSGDENTEAFF.

The V call is TRBV4-3, the J call TRBJ1-5; D is unresolved. The CDR3 has 14 residues. Deletions cut 1 base from V and 8 bases from J, with 12 bases between. Germline loops: CDR1 LGHNA, CDR2 YSLEER. CDR3 amino acids: CASSQGVSREPQHF. The CDR3 DNA follows: TGCGCCAGCAGCCAAGGGGTGAGCCGAGAGCCCCAGCATTTT.

The rearrangement links TRBV13 to TRBJ1-2; D is unresolved. V shed 5 bases and J shed 0 bases, with 10 bases lying between them. Germline lookup yields CDR1 PRHDT and CDR2 FYEKMQ (reference sequence). The CDR3 is 14 residues long. The CDR3 bases are TGTGCCAGCAGCCCACAGAGATCTAACTATGGCTACACCTTC. This gives the protein CASSPQRSNYGYTF.

The V gene is TRBV30, the J gene TRBJ2-3; D may be TRBD2 (6 bases). V was shortened by 4 bases and J by 1 base, with 6 bases between the two germline ends. There are 12 residues in the CDR3. Germline V lookup: CDR1 GTSNPN, CDR2 SVGIG (reference sequence). The CDR3 loop is CAWTGGTDTQYF. The CDR3 DNA reads TGTGCCTGGACGGGGGGCACAGATACGCAGTATTTT.

This chain joins TRBV11-3 and TRBJ2-1, with 8 bases that match TRBD2. Per germline, CDR1 SGHNT and CDR2 YENEEA. Losses at the gene ends were 3 bases for V and 8 bases for J; bases not matched to a gene: 6. The CDR3 extends over 14 amino acids. The CDR3 reads CASSFAGGFDEQFF. In DNA, the CDR3 is TGTGCCAGCAGCTTCGCGGGAGGCTTCGATGAGCAGTTCTTC.

The rearrangement uses TRBV19 and TRBJ1-2, with 7 bases that match TRBD1. The V gene's germline CDR1 is LNHDA and CDR2 SQIVND (reference sequence). This CDR3 contains 14 residues. The V segment lost 6 bases and the J segment 4 bases; nucleotides outside the gene matches: 8. In DNA form, the CDR3 reads TGTGCCAGTAGCCCGGGACAGACCTCCTATGGCTACACCTTC. This encodes CASSPGQTSYGYTF.

V gene TRBV27 combines with J gene TRBJ1-2, with D perhaps TRBD1 (5 bases). Germline V gives CDR1 MNHEY, CDR2 SMNVEV (reference sequence). The length of the CDR3 is 14 residues. Deletions cut 6 bases from V and 0 bases from J, with 11 bases between. CDR3 in DNA: TGTGCCAGCAGCCAGAGGGGCGCTAACTATGGCTACACCTTC. Its protein product is CASSQRGANYGYTF.

V and J are TRBV4-1 and TRBJ2-3; unclear D gene. Trimming took 5 bases from V and 2 from J, leaving 14 bases between them. CDR3 size: 15 residues. Germline V gives CDR1 MGHRA, CDR2 YSYEKL. The CDR3 spells CASSNPRGYTDTQYF. Here the CDR3 DNA reads TGCGCCAGCAGCAACCCCAGAGGTTACACAGATACGCAGTATTTT.

The chain recombines TRBV15 with TRBJ2-1, with D unresolved. The CDR3 consists of 15 residues. Germline V CDR1 and CDR2: LNHNV, YYDKDF (reference sequence). Trimming took 5 bases from V and 0 from J, leaving 11 bases between them. The CDR3 sequence: CATSGDGSSYNEQFF. CDR3 DNA: TGTGCCACCAGCGGGGATGGAAGCTCCTACAATGAGCAGTTCTTC.

This chain joins TRBV5-1 and TRBJ2-1; 9 nucleotides agree with TRBD2. CDR1 and CDR2 (germline): SGHRS, YFSETQ. The CDR3 is 14 amino acids. Unmatched junction bases numbered 3, after V lost 2 bases and J lost 6 bases. This chain's CDR3 is CASSFLTSGNEQFF. The CDR3, as DNA: TGCGCCAGCAGCTTTTTGACTAGCGGCAATGAGCAGTTCTTC. Using reference TRBV5-1 and TRBJ2-1 for the parts outside the CDR3, the full variable domain is KAGVTQTPRYLIKTRGQQVTLSCSPISGHRSVSWYQQTPGQGLQFLFEYFSETQRNKGNFPGRFSGRQFSNSRSEMNVSTLELGDSALYLCASSFLTSGNEQFFGPGTRLTVL.

Comment on this clone: The sample contains more than one DNA sequence encoding this CDR3. The chain couples TRBV27 to TRBJ2-1, with 9 positions matching TRBD2. Germline CDR1 and CDR2: MNHEY and SMNVEV (reference sequence). CDR3 length: 15 residues. V shed 3 bases, J shed 2 bases, and the junction held 2 bases outside the gene matches. The CDR3 sequence is CASSFLAGAYNEQFF. In DNA, the CDR3 is TGTGCCAGCAGTTTCTTAGCGGGAGCCTACAATGAGCAGTTCTTC.

The J gene is TRBJ1-2, the V gene TRBV7-8; no clear D gene. Trimming pared 9 bases from V and 1 base from J, leaving 9 bases between. The CDR3 loop spans 12 amino acids. From germline, CDR1 is SGHVS and CDR2 FQNEAQ. The CDR3 sequence is CASSPGNYGYTF. CDR3 DNA sequence: TGTGCCAGTTCTCCCGGTAACTATGGCTACACCTTC.